This T cell receptor beta chain was profiled in a study of identical twins. In TCRdb, the 5' RACE reads were re-called with MiXCR into one record per CDR3 protein. The data contain 200,000 to 250,000 distinct CDR3 sequences, roughly 7% of them singletons. This clonotype was seen repeatedly, ten times or more. With V trimmed by 5 bases and J by 8 bases, 9 bases remained unmatched. The germline gives CDR1 KGHDR, CDR2 SFDVKD. This CDR3 is built from 15 residues. These same data were also listed under a study on yellow fever vaccine responses in identical twins.

The chain joins TRBV24-1 to TRBJ2-4, with 9 nucleotides matching TRBD1. The material sequenced was memory (CD45RO+) T cells sorted from blood. The source of this sequence is a woman aged 18-29 years in good health. CDR3 nucleotides: TGTGCCACCAGTGGAGCCGGGACAGGGAATGACATTCAGTACTTC. This gives the protein CATSGAGTGNDIQYF.